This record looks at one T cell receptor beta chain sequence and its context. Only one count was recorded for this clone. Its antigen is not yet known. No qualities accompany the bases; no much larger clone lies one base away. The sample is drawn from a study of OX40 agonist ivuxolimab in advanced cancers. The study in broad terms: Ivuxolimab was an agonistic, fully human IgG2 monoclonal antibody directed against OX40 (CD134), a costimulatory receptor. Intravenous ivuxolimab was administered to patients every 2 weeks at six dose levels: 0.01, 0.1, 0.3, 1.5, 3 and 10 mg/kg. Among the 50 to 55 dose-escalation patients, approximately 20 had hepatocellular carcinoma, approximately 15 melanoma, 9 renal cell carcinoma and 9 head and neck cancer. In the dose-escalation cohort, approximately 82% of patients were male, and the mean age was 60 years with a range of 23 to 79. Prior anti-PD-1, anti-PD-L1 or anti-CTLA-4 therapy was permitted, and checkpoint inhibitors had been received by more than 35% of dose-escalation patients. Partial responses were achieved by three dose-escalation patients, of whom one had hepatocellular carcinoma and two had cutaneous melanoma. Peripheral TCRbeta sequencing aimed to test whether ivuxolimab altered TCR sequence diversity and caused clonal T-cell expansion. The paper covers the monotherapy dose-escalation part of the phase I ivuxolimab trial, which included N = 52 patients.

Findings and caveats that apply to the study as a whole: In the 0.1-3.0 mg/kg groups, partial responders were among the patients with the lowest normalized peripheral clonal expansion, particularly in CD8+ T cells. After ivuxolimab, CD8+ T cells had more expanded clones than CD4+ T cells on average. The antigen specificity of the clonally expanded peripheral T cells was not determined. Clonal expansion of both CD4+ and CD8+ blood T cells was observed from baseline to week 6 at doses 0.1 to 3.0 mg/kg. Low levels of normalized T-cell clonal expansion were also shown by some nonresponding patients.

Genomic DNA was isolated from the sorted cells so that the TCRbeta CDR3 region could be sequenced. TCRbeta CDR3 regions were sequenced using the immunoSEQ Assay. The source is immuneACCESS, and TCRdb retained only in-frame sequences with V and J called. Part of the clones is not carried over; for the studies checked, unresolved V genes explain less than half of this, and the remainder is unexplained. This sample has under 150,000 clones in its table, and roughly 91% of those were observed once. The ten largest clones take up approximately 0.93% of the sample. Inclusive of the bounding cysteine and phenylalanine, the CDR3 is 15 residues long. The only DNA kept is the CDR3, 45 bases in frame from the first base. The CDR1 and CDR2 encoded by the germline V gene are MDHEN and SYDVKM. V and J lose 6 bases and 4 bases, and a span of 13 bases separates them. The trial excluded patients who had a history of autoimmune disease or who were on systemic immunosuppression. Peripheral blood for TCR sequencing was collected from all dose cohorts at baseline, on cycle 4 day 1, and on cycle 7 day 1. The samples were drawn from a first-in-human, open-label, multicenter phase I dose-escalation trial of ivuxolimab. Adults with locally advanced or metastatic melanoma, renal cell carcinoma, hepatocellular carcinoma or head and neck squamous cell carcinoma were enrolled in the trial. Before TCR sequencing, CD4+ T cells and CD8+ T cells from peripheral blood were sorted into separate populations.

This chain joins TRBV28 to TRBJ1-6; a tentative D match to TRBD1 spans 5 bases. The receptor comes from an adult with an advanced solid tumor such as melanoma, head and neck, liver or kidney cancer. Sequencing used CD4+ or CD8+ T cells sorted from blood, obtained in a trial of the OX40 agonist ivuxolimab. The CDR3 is CASRGGTQYNSPLHF. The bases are TGTGCCAGCAGGGGGGGTACTCAATATAATTCACCCCTCCACTTT.